Listed here are 19 T cell receptor beta chains from one sample, sequenced in a study of monozygotic twins with cystic fibrosis (dated by TCRdb to 2020 to 2023). To prepare the library, the immunoSEQ multiplex PCR assay was applied. Not all clones reach the TCRdb copy of this immuneACCESS table, which keeps in-frame sequences only. Checked studies attribute under half of the gap to unresolved V genes and leave the rest unexplained. The sample contains 30,000 to 35,000 clones, approximately 72% of them found a single time. Clones ranked in the top ten supply 0.75% to 0.85% of the sample. Sequencing was done on a sample of blood. The receptors come from a girl aged 5 to 17 with cystic fibrosis.

The chain employs TRBV30 and TRBJ2-1, with D possibly matching TRBD1 (6 bases). The CDR3 contains 16 residues. With 3 bases removed from V and 0 bases from J, the gap between germline ends came to 15 bases. Per germline, CDR1 GTSNPN and CDR2 SVGIG (reference sequence). CDR3 sequence reads: CAWRSRQAHSYNEQFF. The DNA for the CDR3 is TGTGCCTGGAGGTCAAGACAGGCCCACTCCTACAATGAGCAGTTCTTC.

The genes are TRBV4-2 and TRBJ1-1, with TRBD1 as a possible D gene (5 bases). This CDR3 is 15 amino acids long. The ends were cut back, 3 bases at V and 2 bases at J, with 13 bases in the middle. Germline V gene lookup returns CDR1 LGHNA and CDR2 YNFKEQ. The CDR3 region has the DNA TGTGCCAGCAGCCAGGCTGGGGCTCTAAACACTGAAGCTTTCTTT. Its translation: CASSQAGALNTEAFF.

This chain links TRBV27 with TRBJ2-7; no firm D call. Germline lookup yields CDR1 MNHEY and CDR2 SMNVEV (reference sequence). Between the trimmed V and J ends, which lost 3 bases and 4 bases, there was a span of 10 bases. This CDR3 comprises 13 residues. The CDR3 region has the DNA TGTGCCAGCAGTTTCAAGGTGGGGTACGAGCAGTACTTC. As protein: CASSFKVGYEQYF.

The chain uses TRBV7-9 and TRBJ2-3; D call uncertain. The CDR3 sequence is 13 residues long. Germline CDR1 is SEHNR and CDR2 is FQNEAQ (reference sequence). Trimming cost V 1 base and J 5 bases, with 7 bases left between them. The CDR3 reads CASSLVSLDTQYF. The CDR3 DNA reads as TGTGCCAGCAGCTTAGTGTCCTTAGATACGCAGTATTTT.

This clone has a handful of counts. The V gene is TRBV11-3, the J gene TRBJ2-3; 8 bases line up with TRBD2. Germline V gene lookup returns CDR1 SGHNT and CDR2 YENEEA. The trim removed 5 bases at V and 2 bases at J, leaving 6 bases unmatched. This CDR3 is built from 15 residues. This CDR3 reads CASSPGGINTDTQYF. The CDR3 nucleotides are TGTGCCAGCAGCCCGGGGGGGATTAACACAGATACGCAGTATTTT.

The sample holds one count of this clone. The J gene is TRBJ2-7, the V gene TRBV28; 13 bases fit TRBD2. CDR3 length: 18 amino acids. The germline CDR1 and CDR2 sequences are MDHEN and SYDVKM. The J segment lost 4 bases and the V segment lost 2 bases, leaving 11 bases of the junction unmatched. CDR3 sequence: CASSLNGLAGAEGYEQYF. The CDR3 DNA follows: TGTGCCAGCAGTTTAAACGGACTAGCGGGAGCCGAAGGATACGAGCAGTACTTC.

V and J are TRBV16 and TRBJ1-5; maybe TRBD1 (5 bases). Trimming stripped 2 bases from V and 6 bases from J, with 8 bases between. The CDR3 has 13 residues. Germline CDR1 KGHSY, CDR2 FQNENV. The CDR3 region is CASSQRGGQPQHF. The DNA of the CDR3 is TGTGCCAGCAGCCAACGTGGGGGTCAGCCCCAGCATTTT.

This clone was seen a handful of times. The V gene is TRBV4-2, the J gene TRBJ2-7, with TRBD2 matching over 8 bases. CDR1 and CDR2 (germline): LGHNA, YNFKEQ. The CDR3 runs 15 residues. Trimming took 1 base from V and 1 from J; bases not matched to a gene: 3. The CDR3 nucleotides read TGTGCCAGCAGCCAAGGTGTAGCGGGGTCCTACGAGCAGTACTTC. It is translated as CASSQGVAGSYEQYF.

The table lists this clone with a count of one. The CDR3: CASGRLAGVIGELFF. For the CDR3, the DNA is TGTGCCAGCGGTCGACTAGCGGGAGTCATCGGGGAGCTGTTTTTT. The rearrangement joins TRBV5-6 to TRBJ2-2; TRBD2 matches at 12 bases. This CDR3 comprises 15 residues. The V segment lost 7 bases and the J segment 7 bases; nucleotides outside the gene matches: 8. Germline CDR1 is SGHDT and CDR2 is YYEEEE.

This clone was detected only a few times. V is TRBV7-2 and J is TRBJ1-1, with D unresolved. Trimming cost V 2 bases and J 4 bases, with 8 bases left between them. The CDR3 loop spans 13 amino acids. CDR1 SGHTA and CDR2 FQGNSA come from the germline V gene. CDR3 sequence: CASSLRWGTEAFF. CDR3 in DNA: TGTGCCAGCAGCTTACGATGGGGCACTGAAGCTTTCTTT. Variable domain in full (rest from reference TRBV7-2 and TRBJ1-1): GAGVSQSPSNKVTEKGKDVELRCDPISGHTALYWYRQSLGQGLEFLIYFQGNSAPDKSGLPSDRFSAERTGGSVSTLTIQRTQQEDSAVYLCASSLRWGTEAFFGQGTRLTVV.

The gene calls are TRBV25-1 and TRBJ2-3; 10 bases are shared with TRBD2. The CDR3 loop spans 16 amino acids. In germline, CDR1 is MGHDK, CDR2 SYGVNS. After removal of 1 base from V and 5 bases from J, the junction contained 6 bases not matched to a gene. The CDR3, as DNA: TGTGCCAGCAGTGAATCCTGGACTAGCGGTCGAGATACGCAGTATTTT. Its protein is CASSESWTSGRDTQYF.

The chain uses TRBV28 and TRBJ2-7, with TRBD1 matching 7 bases. The V and J ends lost 0 bases and 1 base, in that order; junction bases with no gene match: 3. Germline-derived CDR1 and CDR2 are MDHEN and SYDVKM. This CDR3 is built from 15 residues. CDR3 sequence (DNA): TGTGCCAGCAGTTTATGGGGGACAGTGTCCTACGAGCAGTACTTC. Amino acid sequence: CASSLWGTVSYEQYF.

The sample holds a few counts of this clone. The chain carries TRBV7-2 and TRBJ2-7; D may match TRBD1 or TRBD2 (5 bases each). Trimming took off 4 bases at V and 2 bases at J, with 12 bases between the two ends. Germline V gene lookup returns CDR1 SGHTA and CDR2 FQGNSA. The CDR3 loop spans 14 amino acids. CDR3 sequence reads: CASSSRDGAYEQYF. Here the CDR3 DNA reads TGTGCCAGCAGCTCCCGGGACGGAGCCTACGAGCAGTACTTC.

The genes are TRBV27 and TRBJ2-2, with D hard to call. CDR3 length: 14 residues. Germline values: CDR1 MNHEY, CDR2 SMNVEV (reference sequence). V was shortened by 8 bases and J by 7 bases, with 17 bases between the two germline ends. CDR3 in amino acids: CASRWVQQDGELFF. In DNA, the CDR3 is TGTGCCAGCCGTTGGGTGCAGCAAGACGGGGAGCTGTTTTTT.

This clone came up a few times. This chain links TRBV30 with TRBJ1-1, with TRBD1 identical over 11 bases. CDR3 length equals 17 residues. The germline CDR1 and CDR2 sequences are GTSNPN and SVGIG (reference sequence). V gave up 0 bases and J gave up 0 bases; unmatched junction bases: 6. CDR3 sequence reads: CAWSVRGTGGLNTEAFF. CDR3 nucleotide sequence: TGTGCCTGGAGTGTACGGGGGACAGGGGGTTTGAACACTGAAGCTTTCTTT.

The chain joins TRBV4-3 to TRBJ1-3; D perhaps matches TRBD1 (6 bases). Germline lookup yields CDR1 LGHNA and CDR2 YSLEER. The CDR3 contains 13 residues. V was shortened by 6 bases and J by 4 bases, with 10 bases between the two germline ends. The CDR3 DNA is TGCGCCAGCAGGTCAGGGGCCGGAAACACCATATATTTT. Translation gives CASRSGAGNTIYF.

This chain connects TRBV6-5 to TRBJ1-1; D may be TRBD1 (6 bases). The CDR3 runs 13 residues. Germline assignment: CDR1 MNHEY and CDR2 SVGAGI. Trimming removed 6 bases at V and 4 bases at J, with 12 bases between. The DNA of the CDR3 is TGTGCCAGCAGGCAGGGGCTAGTCACTGAAGCTTTCTTT. Translated: CASRQGLVTEAFF.

This chain connects TRBV19 to TRBJ2-7; 11 bases line up with TRBD2. Germline assignment: CDR1 LNHDA and CDR2 SQIVND (reference sequence). This CDR3 has 14 amino acids. J was trimmed by 5 bases and V by 6 bases; bases with no gene match: 6. This CDR3 reads CASSLLAGEHEQYF. Written as DNA, the CDR3 is TGTGCCAGTAGCCTACTAGCGGGAGAACACGAGCAGTACTTC.

This chain connects TRBV7-8 to TRBJ1-2; 9 nucleotides agree with TRBD1. The V gene's germline CDR1 is SGHVS and CDR2 FQNEAQ. Trimming at V came to 5 bases and at J to 4 bases, leaving 8 bases not matched to a gene. The CDR3 sequence is 15 residues long. CDR3 nucleotide sequence: TGTGCCAGCAGCCCAGGGACAGGGCACAGCTATGGCTACACCTTC. Encoded protein: CASSPGTGHSYGYTF.